Below are 8 T cell receptor beta chains sequenced from a single sample in a study of T cell changes during pregnancy in multiple sclerosis (dated by TCRdb to between 2019 and 2020). Library prep was done by the immunoSEQ multiplex PCR assay. TCRdb limited this immuneACCESS table to in-frame rearrangements with V and J called. A share of clones is missing; checked studies link under half to unresolved V genes, and the rest is unexplained. The sample profile shows roughly 87,000 clones; roughly 93% of them were found once. The top ten hold less than 1.5% of the sample. The sample consisted of peripheral blood, taken in the third trimester of pregnancy. The receptors shown here come from a female donor in good health, enrolled as a control in a pregnancy study.

This sequence joins TRBV5-6 and TRBJ2-3; TRBD2 agrees at 10 bases. CDR3 length: 18 amino acids. V trimming: 0 bases; J trimming: 2 bases; junction bases outside the gene matches: 9. Germline V gene data show CDR1 as SGHDT and CDR2 as YYEEEE. The CDR3 reads CASSLGGSGGFYTDTQYF. CDR3 nucleotides: TGTGCCAGCAGCTTGGGGGGTAGCGGGGGGTTTTACACAGATACGCAGTATTTT.

The chain combines TRBV5-1 with TRBJ2-6; 8 bases fit TRBD1. Looked up from germline, CDR1 is SGHRS and CDR2 is YFSETQ. The CDR3 contains 20 residues. The junction had 11 bases not matched to a gene; V was cut back by 0 bases and J by 0 bases. CDR3: CASSLAAGTGKLSGANVLTF. The CDR3 nucleotides read TGCGCCAGCAGCTTGGCCGCCGGGACAGGAAAACTCTCTGGGGCCAACGTCCTGACTTTC.

The chain employs TRBV5-1 and TRBJ2-3, with D tentatively TRBD1 (6 bases). Trimming removed 0 bases from V and 4 bases from J, with 9 bases in between. Germline lookup yields CDR1 SGHRS and CDR2 YFSETQ. This CDR3 is built from 14 residues. The CDR3 sequence is CASSLVQGSDTQYF. CDR3 nucleotides: TGCGCCAGCAGCTTGGTACAGGGTTCAGATACGCAGTATTTT. The complete variable domain, with remaining parts taken from reference TRBV5-1 and TRBJ2-3, reads KAGVTQTPRYLIKTRGQQVTLSCSPISGHRSVSWYQQTPGQGLQFLFEYFSETQRNKGNFPGRFSGRQFSNSRSEMNVSTLELGDSALYLCASSLVQGSDTQYFGPGTRLTVL.

The J gene is TRBJ2-7, the V gene TRBV4-1; TRBD1 might be the D (6 bases). The V end was cut by 2 bases, the J end by 0 bases, with 11 bases between. Germline CDR1 and CDR2: MGHRA and YSYEKL. The CDR3 is made up of 15 amino acids. Here the CDR3 reads CASSQIWTDSYEQYF. The CDR3 DNA sequence: TGCGCCAGCAGCCAAATCTGGACAGACTCCTACGAGCAGTACTTC.

The chain recombines TRBV28 with TRBJ2-3; TRBD2 aligns across 12 bases. With 4 bases clipped from V and 4 bases from J, the junction kept 18 bases outside the gene matches. Per germline, CDR1 MDHEN and CDR2 SYDVKM. The CDR3 totals 20 residues. CDR3 sequence: CASSSEPSSGRASRADTQYF. The CDR3 DNA sequence: TGTGCCAGCAGTTCGGAGCCATCTAGCGGGAGGGCCTCGAGGGCAGATACGCAGTATTTT.

This chain uses TRBV14 with TRBJ2-7, with TRBD2 identical over 9 bases. CDR3 length equals 15 residues. After removal of 4 bases from V and 1 base from J, the junction contained 5 bases not matched to a gene. Germline CDR1 SGHDN, CDR2 FVKESK. CDR3 amino acids: CASSRSAGGSYEQYF. As DNA, the CDR3 is TGTGCCAGCAGCCGGTCAGCGGGAGGTTCCTACGAGCAGTACTTC.

CDR3 bases: TGCAGTGCTAGTTTAGCCAATGAGCAGTTCTTC. It yields the protein CSASLANEQFF. The chain couples TRBV20-1 to TRBJ2-1; D is unclear. This CDR3 contains 11 residues. V lost 3 bases to trimming and J lost 6 bases, with 6 bases between them. The V gene's germline CDR1 is DFQATT and CDR2 SNEGSKA (reference sequence).

V gene TRBV6-5 combines with J gene TRBJ2-7; no clear D. The ends were cut back, 0 bases at V and 0 bases at J, with 6 bases in the middle. CDR1 is MNHEY and CDR2 is SVGAGI in the germline V gene. The CDR3 runs to 14 residues. CDR3 amino acids: CASSYSLSSYEQYF. Here the CDR3 DNA reads TGTGCCAGCAGTTACTCGCTCAGCTCCTACGAGCAGTACTTC.